This T cell receptor (beta chain) emerged from a study of regulatory T cells. Study findings and constraints: In CD3G-deficient patients, conventional CD4+ T cells were enriched for hydrophobic CDR3 residues at positions 6 and 7. Regulatory T cells showed the strongest V-J pair restriction and V/J gene skewing among patient repertoires.

A couple of CD3G-deficient patients had more severe autoimmunity; all had some. Sorting split CD4+ cells into CD25-high CD127-low Tregs and CD25-low CD127-high conventional T cells. Amplification used 52 TRBV primers and 13 TRBJ primers. This table comes from immunoSEQ multiplex PCR, and its TCRdb copy is limited to in-frame clones, with some not included. The table lists approximately 40,000 clones, around 89% of them singletons. With respect to this clone: Its antigen is unknown.

The sample consisted of conventional CD4+ T cells sorted from blood. This TCR came from a young adult with CD3G deficiency.

The CDR3 loop reads CAISPSAGMRTDTQYF. The CDR3 nucleotides read TGTGCCATCAGTCCCTCCGCGGGTATGAGGACAGATACGCAGTATTTT. The chain carries TRBV10-3 and TRBJ2-3, with TRBD2 as a possible D gene (5 bases). There are 16 residues in the CDR3. Germline values: CDR1 ENHRY, CDR2 SYGVKD. V dropped 5 bases and J dropped 3 bases, with 18 bases sitting between them.